The TCR beta chain described here comes from a study of radiotherapy plus CTLA-4 blockade in lung cancer. Study-wide results and caveats: Subsequent to radiotherapy plus ipilimumab, tumor-derived TCR clones underwent expansion in blood.

About this clone itself: Its antigen is undetermined.

Germline values: CDR1 SEHNR, CDR2 FQNEAQ (reference sequence). V dropped 1 base and J dropped 14; count of bases not matched to a gene: 8. This CDR3 has 13 amino acids. Profiling relied on immunoSEQ multiplex PCR, and the TCRdb table lists in-frame clones only, not all of them. The sample has over 95,000 clones, around 74% seen once. The J gene is TRBJ2-1, the V gene TRBV7-9; 7 nucleotides line up with TRBD1. This receptor was taken from a human donor with non-small cell lung cancer who had a partial response to radiotherapy plus ipilimumab. Some clones in this sample may be carry-over from other donors' samples. This sample comprised peripheral blood, obtained from a patient treated with radiotherapy plus ipilimumab. CDR3 region: CASSLELDRREFF. The CDR3 DNA follows: TGTGCCAGCAGCTTAGAGCTGGACAGGAGAGAGTTCTTC. The complete variable domain, with remaining parts taken from reference TRBV7-9 and TRBJ2-1, reads DTGVSQNPRHKITKRGQNVTFRCDPISEHNRLYWYRQTLGQGPEFLTYFQNEAQLEKSRLLSDRFSAERPKGSFSTLEIQRTEQGDSAMYLCASSLELDRREFFGPGTRLTVL.